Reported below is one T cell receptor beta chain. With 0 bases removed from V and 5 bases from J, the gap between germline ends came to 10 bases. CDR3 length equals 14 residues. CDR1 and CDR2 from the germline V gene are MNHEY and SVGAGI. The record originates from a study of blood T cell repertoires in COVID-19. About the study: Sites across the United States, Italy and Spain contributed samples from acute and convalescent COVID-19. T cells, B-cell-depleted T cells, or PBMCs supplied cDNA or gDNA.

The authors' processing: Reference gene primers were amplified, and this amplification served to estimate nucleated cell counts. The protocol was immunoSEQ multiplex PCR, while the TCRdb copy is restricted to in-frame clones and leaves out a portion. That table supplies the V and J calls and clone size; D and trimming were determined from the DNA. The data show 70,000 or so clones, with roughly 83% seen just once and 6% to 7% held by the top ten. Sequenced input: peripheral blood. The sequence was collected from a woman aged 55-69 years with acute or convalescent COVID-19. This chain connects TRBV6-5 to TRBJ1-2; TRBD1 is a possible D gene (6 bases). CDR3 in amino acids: CASSYSTQGYGYTF. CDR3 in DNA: TGTGCCAGCAGTTACTCGACGCAGGGGTATGGCTACACCTTC.